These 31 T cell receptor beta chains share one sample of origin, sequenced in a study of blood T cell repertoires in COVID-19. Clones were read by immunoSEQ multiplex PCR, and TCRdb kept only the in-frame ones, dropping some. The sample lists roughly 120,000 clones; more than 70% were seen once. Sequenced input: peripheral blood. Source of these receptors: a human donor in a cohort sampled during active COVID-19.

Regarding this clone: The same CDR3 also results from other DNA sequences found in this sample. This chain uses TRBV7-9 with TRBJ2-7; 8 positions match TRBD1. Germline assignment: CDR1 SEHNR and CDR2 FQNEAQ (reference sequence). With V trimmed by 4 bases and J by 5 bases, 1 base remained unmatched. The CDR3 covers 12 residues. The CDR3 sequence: CASSSTGDEQYF. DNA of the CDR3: TGTGCCAGCAGCTCGACAGGGGACGAGCAGTACTTC.

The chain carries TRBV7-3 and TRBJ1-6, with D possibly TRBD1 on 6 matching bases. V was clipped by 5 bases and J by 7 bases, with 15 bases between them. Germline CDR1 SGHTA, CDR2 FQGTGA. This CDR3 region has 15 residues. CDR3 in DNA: TGTGCCAGCAGCGAATGGACAGCTCGAAATTCACCCCTCCACTTT. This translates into CASSEWTARNSPLHF.

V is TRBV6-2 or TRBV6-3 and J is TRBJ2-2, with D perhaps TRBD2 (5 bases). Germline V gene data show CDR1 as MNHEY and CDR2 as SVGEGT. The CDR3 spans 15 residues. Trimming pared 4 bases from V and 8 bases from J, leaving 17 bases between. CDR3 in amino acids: CASSSADGMRGELFF. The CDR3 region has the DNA TGTGCCAGCAGTTCAGCGGACGGAATGAGAGGGGAGCTGTTTTTT.

CDR3 in amino acids: CAISDLAGITYEQYF. The CDR3 DNA follows: TGTGCCATCAGTGACCTAGCCGGGATCACCTACGAGCAGTACTTC. V is TRBV10-3 and J is TRBJ2-7; a possible D gene is TRBD2 (5 bases). This CDR3 is built from 15 residues. V lost 3 bases and J 2 bases, leaving 14 bases between the germline ends. Germline V CDR1 and CDR2: ENHRY, SYGVKD.

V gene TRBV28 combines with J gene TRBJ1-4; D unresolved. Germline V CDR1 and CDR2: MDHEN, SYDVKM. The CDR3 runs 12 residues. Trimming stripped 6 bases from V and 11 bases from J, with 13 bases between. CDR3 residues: CASRQWAEKLFF. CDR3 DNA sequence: TGTGCCAGCAGACAGTGGGCAGAGAAACTGTTTTTT.

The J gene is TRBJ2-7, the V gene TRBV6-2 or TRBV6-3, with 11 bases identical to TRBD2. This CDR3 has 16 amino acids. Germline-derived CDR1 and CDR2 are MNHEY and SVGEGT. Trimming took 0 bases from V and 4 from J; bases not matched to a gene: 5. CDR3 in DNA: TGTGCCAGCAGTTACTCAGGGGCTAGCGGGAGGTACGAGCAGTACTTC. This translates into CASSYSGASGRYEQYF.

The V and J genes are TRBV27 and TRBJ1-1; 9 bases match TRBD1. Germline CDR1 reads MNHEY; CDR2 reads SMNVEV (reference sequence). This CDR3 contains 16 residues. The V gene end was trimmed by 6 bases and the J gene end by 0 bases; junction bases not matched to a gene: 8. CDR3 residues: CASRPRDRALNTEAFF. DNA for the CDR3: TGTGCCAGCAGGCCTCGGGACAGGGCCTTGAACACTGAAGCTTTCTTT.

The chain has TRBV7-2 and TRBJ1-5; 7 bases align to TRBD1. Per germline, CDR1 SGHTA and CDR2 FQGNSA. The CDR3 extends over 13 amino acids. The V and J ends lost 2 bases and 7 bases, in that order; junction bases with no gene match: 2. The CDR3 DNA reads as TGTGCCAGCAGCTTAACAGGGGTACAGCCCCAGCATTTT. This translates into CASSLTGVQPQHF.

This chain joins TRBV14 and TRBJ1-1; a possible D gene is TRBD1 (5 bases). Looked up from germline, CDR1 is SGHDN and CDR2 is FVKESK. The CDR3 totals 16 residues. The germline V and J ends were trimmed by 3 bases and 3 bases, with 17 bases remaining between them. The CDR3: CASSQIGRGGDTEAFF. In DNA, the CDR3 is TGTGCCAGCAGCCAGATCGGTAGGGGCGGCGACACTGAAGCTTTCTTT.

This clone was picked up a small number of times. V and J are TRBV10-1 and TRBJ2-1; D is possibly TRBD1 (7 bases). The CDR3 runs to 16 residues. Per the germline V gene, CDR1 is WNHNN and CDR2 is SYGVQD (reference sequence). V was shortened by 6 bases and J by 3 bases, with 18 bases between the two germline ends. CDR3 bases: TGCGCCAGCAGAATCGGAGGGGGCAAAGTCTACAATGAGCAGTTCTTC. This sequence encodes CASRIGGGKVYNEQFF.

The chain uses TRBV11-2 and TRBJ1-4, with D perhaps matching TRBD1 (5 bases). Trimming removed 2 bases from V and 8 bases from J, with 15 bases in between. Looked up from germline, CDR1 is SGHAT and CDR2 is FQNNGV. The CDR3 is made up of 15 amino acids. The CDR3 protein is CASSLLIGAGEKLFF. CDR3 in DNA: TGTGCCAGCAGCTTATTGATAGGGGCGGGGGAAAAACTGTTTTTT.

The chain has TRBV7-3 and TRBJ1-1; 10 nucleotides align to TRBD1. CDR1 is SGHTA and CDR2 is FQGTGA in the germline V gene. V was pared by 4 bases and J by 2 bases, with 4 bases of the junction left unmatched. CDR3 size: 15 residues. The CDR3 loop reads CASSSRDRGNTEAFF. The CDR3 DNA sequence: TGTGCCAGCAGCTCTCGGGACAGGGGAAACACTGAAGCTTTCTTT.

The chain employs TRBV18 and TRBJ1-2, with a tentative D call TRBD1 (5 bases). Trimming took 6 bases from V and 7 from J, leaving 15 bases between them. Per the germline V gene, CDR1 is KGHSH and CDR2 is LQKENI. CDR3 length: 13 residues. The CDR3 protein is CASSRNRDSGYTF. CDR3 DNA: TGTGCCAGCTCTCGAAACCGGGACTCTGGCTACACCTTC.

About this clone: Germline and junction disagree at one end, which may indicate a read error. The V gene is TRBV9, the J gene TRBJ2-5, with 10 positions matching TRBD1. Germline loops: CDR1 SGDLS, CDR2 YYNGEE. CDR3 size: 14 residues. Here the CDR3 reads CASSVWTGGEAQYF. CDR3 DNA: TGTGCCAGCAGCGTATGGACAGGGGGAGAGGCCCAGTACTTC.

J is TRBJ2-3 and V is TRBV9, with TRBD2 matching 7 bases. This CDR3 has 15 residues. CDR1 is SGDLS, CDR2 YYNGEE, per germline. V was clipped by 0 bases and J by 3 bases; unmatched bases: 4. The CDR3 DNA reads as TGTGCCAGCAGCGTAGATTTCGGGGGGACAGATACGCAGTATTTT. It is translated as CASSVDFGGTDTQYF. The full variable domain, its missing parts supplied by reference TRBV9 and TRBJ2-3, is DSGVTQTPKHLITATGQRVTLRCSPRSGDLSVYWYQQSLDQGLQFLIQYYNGEERAKGNILERFSAQQFPDLHSELNLSSLELGDSALYFCASSVDFGGTDTQYFGPGTRLTVL.

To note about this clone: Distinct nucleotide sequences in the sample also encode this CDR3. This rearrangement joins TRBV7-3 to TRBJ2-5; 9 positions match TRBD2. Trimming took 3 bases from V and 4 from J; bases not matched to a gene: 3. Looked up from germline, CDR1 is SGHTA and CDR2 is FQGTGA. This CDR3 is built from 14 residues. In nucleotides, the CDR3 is TGTGCCAGCAGCTTCGGCGGGAGGGGAGAGACCCAGTACTTC. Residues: CASSFGGRGETQYF. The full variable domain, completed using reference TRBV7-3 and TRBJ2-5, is GAGVSQTPSNKVTEKGKYVELRCDPISGHTALYWYRQSLGQGPEFLIYFQGTGAADDSGLPNDRFFAVRPEGSVSTLKIQRTERGDSAVYLCASSFGGRGETQYFGPGTRLLVL.

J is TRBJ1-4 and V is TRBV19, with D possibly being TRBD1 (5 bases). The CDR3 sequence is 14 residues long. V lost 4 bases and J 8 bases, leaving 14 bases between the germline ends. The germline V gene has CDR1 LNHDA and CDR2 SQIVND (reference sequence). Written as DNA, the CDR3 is TGTGCCAGTAGTACGGGGGAGGGGCCCGAAAAACTGTTTTTT. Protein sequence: CASSTGEGPEKLFF.

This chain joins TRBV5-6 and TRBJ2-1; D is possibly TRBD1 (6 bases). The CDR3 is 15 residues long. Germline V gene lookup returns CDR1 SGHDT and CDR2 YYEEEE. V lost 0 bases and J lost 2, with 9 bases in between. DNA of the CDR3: TGTGCCAGCAGCTTGGGCAGGGGCCCCTACAATGAGCAGTTCTTC. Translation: CASSLGRGPYNEQFF.

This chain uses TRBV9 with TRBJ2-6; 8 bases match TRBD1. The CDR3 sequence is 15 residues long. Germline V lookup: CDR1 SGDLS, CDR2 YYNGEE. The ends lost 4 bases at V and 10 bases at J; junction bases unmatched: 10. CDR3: CASSTRTGKSNVLTF. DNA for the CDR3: TGTGCCAGCAGCACCCGGACAGGGAAATCGAACGTCCTGACTTTC.

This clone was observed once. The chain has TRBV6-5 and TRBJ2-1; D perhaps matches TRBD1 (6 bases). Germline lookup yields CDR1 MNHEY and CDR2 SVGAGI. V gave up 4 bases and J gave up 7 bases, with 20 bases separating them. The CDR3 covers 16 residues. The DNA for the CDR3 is TGTGCCAGCAGTTCATCCCCGCTTCCAAGGGGGAATGAGCAGTTCTTC. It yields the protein CASSSSPLPRGNEQFF.

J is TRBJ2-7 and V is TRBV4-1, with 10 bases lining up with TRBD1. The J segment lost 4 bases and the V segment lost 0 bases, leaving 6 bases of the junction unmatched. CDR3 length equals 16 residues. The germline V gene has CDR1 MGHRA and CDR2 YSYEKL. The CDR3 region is CASSQDLGQGVYEQYF. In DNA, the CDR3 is TGCGCCAGCAGCCAAGATTTAGGACAGGGGGTGTACGAGCAGTACTTC.

This CDR3 reads CSVSPSRPDEQYF. The CDR3 region has the DNA TGCAGCGTGTCCCCTAGCAGGCCTGACGAGCAGTACTTC. The rearrangement joins TRBV29-1 to TRBJ2-7; perhaps TRBD2 as D (5 bases). Per germline, CDR1 SQVTM and CDR2 ANQGSEA. Trimming took 6 bases from V and 5 from J, leaving 17 bases between them. There are 13 residues in the CDR3.

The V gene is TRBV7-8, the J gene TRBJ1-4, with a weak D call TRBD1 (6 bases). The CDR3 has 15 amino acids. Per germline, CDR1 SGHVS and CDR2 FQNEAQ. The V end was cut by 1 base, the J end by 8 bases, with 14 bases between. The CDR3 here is CASSLEGVLKEKLFF. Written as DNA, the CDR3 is TGTGCCAGCAGCTTAGAGGGGGTGTTGAAAGAAAAACTGTTTTTT.

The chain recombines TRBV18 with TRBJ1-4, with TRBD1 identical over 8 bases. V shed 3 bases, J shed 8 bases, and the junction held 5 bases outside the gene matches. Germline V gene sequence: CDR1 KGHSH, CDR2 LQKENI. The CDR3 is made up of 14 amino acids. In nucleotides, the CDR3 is TGTGCCAGCTCACCTGGTGCAGGGGGCGAAAAACTGTTTTTT. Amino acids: CASSPGAGGEKLFF. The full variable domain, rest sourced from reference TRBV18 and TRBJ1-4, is NAGVMQNPRHLVRRRGQEARLRCSPMKGHSHVYWYRQLPEEGLKFMVYLQKENIIDESGMPKERFSAEFPKEGPSILRIQQVVRGDSAAYFCASSPGAGGEKLFFGSGTQLSVL.

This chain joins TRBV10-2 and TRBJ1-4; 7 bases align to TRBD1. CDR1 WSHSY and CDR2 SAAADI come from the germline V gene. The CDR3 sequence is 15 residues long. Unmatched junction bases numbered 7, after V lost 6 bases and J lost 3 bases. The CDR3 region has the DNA TGCGCCAGCAGGGATTCAGGGACAGCTAATGAAAAACTGTTTTTT. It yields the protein CASRDSGTANEKLFF.

CDR3 sequence: CASSLTPSNQPQHF. Here the CDR3 DNA reads TGTGCCAGCAGCCTGACACCTAGCAATCAGCCCCAGCATTTT. The gene calls are TRBV7-2 and TRBJ1-5; D is undetermined. The CDR3 runs 14 residues. The ends were cut back, 5 bases at V and 0 bases at J, with 8 bases in the middle. Germline V gene data show CDR1 as SGHTA and CDR2 as FQGNSA.

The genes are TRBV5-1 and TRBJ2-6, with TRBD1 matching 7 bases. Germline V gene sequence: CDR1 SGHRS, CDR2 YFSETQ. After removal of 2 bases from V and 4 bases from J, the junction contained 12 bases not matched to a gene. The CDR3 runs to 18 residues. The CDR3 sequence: CASSFSRQGTGGANVLTF. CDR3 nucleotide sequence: TGCGCCAGCAGCTTTTCTCGACAGGGCACCGGAGGGGCCAACGTCCTGACTTTC.

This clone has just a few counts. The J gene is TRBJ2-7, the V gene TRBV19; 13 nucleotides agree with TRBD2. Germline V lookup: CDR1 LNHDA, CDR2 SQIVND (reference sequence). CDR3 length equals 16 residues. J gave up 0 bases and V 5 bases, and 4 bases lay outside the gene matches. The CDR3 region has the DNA TGTGCCAGTAGTCCGAGGACTAGCGGGAGCTCCTACGAGCAGTACTTC. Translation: CASSPRTSGSSYEQYF.

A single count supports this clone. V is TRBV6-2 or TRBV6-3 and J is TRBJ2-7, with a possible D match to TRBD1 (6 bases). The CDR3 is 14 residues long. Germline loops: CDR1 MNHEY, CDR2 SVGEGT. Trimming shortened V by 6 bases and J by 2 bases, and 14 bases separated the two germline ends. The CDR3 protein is CASSRQGSTYEQYF. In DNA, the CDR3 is TGTGCCAGCAGCCGGCAGGGGTCTACCTACGAGCAGTACTTC.

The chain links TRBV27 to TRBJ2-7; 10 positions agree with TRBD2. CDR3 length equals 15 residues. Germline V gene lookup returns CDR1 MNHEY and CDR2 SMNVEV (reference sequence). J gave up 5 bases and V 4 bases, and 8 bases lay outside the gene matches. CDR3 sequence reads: CASSWVAGGTHEQYF. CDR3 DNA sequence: TGTGCCAGCAGTTGGGTAGCGGGAGGTACCCACGAGCAGTACTTC.

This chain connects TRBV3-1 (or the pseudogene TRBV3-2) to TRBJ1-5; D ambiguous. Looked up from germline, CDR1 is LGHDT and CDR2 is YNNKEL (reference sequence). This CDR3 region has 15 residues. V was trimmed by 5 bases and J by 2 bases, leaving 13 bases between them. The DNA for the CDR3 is TGTGCCAGCAGCTCGGAAGGCGGGGGCAATCAGCCCCAGCATTTT. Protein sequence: CASSSEGGGNQPQHF.